Listed below are T cell receptor beta chains from one sample, sequenced in a study of T cell repertoires in cytomegalovirus infection. TCRdb re-called the reads with MiXCR, one entry per CDR3 protein. The repertoire includes approximately 1,000,000 distinct CDR3 sequences, about 33% of them detected once, and 13% sits in the top ten. Their antigen targets remain unknown. The specimen comprised cultured CD8+ T cells from PBMCs, sampled from culture after CMV antigen stimulation. The source is a human donor in good health (CMV status not recorded). Some clones in this sample may be carry-over from other donors' samples. CDR3s include the opening cysteine and the closing phenylalanine or tryptophan. Rows give clone size only sometimes, using once, few, many, or a class for an expanded clone.

cdr3_aa: CASSLGSEQFF; clone_size: many; j_call: TRBJ2-1; v_call: TRBV12-3/TRBV12-4
cdr3_aa: CASSHPGTGESSTEAFF; clone_size: -; j_call: TRBJ1-1; v_call: TRBV5-5
cdr3_aa: CASSEASGLPYGYTF; clone_size: few; j_call: TRBJ1-2; v_call: TRBV6-1
cdr3_aa: CASSFEAGAGDTQYF; clone_size: -; j_call: TRBJ2-3; v_call: TRBV7-3
cdr3_aa: CAISLYIPGGSTDTQYF; clone_size: -; j_call: TRBJ2-3; v_call: TRBV10-3
cdr3_aa: CASGQESGYEQYF; clone_size: -; j_call: TRBJ2-7; v_call: TRBV12-5
cdr3_aa: CSARDVEDGNQPQHF; clone_size: -; j_call: TRBJ1-5; v_call: TRBV20-1
cdr3_aa: CASSFRGSERPQHF; clone_size: few; j_call: TRBJ1-5; v_call: TRBV27
cdr3_aa: CASSLLSKTGGGDNEQFF; clone_size: -; j_call: TRBJ2-1; v_call: TRBV27
cdr3_aa: CASSLVKGGNEQFF; clone_size: -; j_call: TRBJ2-1; v_call: TRBV7-7
cdr3_aa: CSVELGGWMNTEAFF; clone_size: -; j_call: TRBJ1-1; v_call: TRBV29-1
cdr3_aa: CASSDPSASSYNSPLHF; clone_size: -; j_call: TRBJ1-6; v_call: TRBV2
cdr3_aa: CASGTGGVETQYF; clone_size: -; j_call: TRBJ2-5; v_call: TRBV6-6
cdr3_aa: CAVGFNYGYTF; clone_size: few; j_call: TRBJ1-2; v_call: TRBV27
cdr3_aa: CASSLGQGGATEAFF; clone_size: -; j_call: TRBJ1-1; v_call: TRBV6-5
cdr3_aa: CASSPVLAGAGEQFF; clone_size: -; j_call: TRBJ2-1; v_call: TRBV12-3/TRBV12-4
cdr3_aa: CSARDWQESYNEQFF; clone_size: -; j_call: TRBJ2-1; v_call: TRBV20-1
cdr3_aa: CASSVRDSYNEQFF; clone_size: -; j_call: TRBJ2-1; v_call: TRBV27
cdr3_aa: CASSLIEGNRQPQHF; clone_size: few; j_call: TRBJ1-5; v_call: TRBV7-6
cdr3_aa: CASSLGPPGEQPQHF; clone_size: many; j_call: TRBJ1-5; v_call: TRBV7-2
cdr3_aa: CASSYPGGLEQFF; clone_size: -; j_call: TRBJ2-1; v_call: TRBV6-2/TRBV6-3
cdr3_aa: CASRYVAGSSYNEQFF; clone_size: -; j_call: TRBJ2-1; v_call: TRBV6-1
cdr3_aa: CAPHPGYNEQFF; clone_size: -; j_call: TRBJ2-1; v_call: TRBV5-1
cdr3_aa: CASSVGLAGGWYNEQFF; clone_size: few; j_call: TRBJ2-1; v_call: TRBV9
cdr3_aa: CASSFWTPANEQFF; clone_size: -; j_call: TRBJ2-1; v_call: TRBV5-6
cdr3_aa: CASSTGLVEAFF; clone_size: -; j_call: TRBJ1-1; v_call: TRBV19
cdr3_aa: CASSYGGQGSEQYF; clone_size: -; j_call: TRBJ2-7; v_call: TRBV6-5
cdr3_aa: CSVGLRGDLQETQYF; clone_size: few; j_call: TRBJ2-5; v_call: TRBV29-1
cdr3_aa: CASSYGINYNEQFF; clone_size: -; j_call: TRBJ2-1; v_call: TRBV6-5
cdr3_aa: CASSPRTSREQFF; clone_size: -; j_call: TRBJ2-1; v_call: TRBV27
cdr3_aa: CSVEAGGSDTQYF; clone_size: few; j_call: TRBJ2-3; v_call: TRBV29-1
cdr3_aa: CASSLGGLEAFF; clone_size: many; j_call: TRBJ1-1; v_call: TRBV7-9
cdr3_aa: CASSQESTSGAYEQYF; clone_size: -; j_call: TRBJ2-7; v_call: TRBV4-1
cdr3_aa: CASSPATAGTGRETQYF; clone_size: -; j_call: TRBJ2-5; v_call: TRBV7-2
cdr3_aa: CASTPGGVSTEAFF; clone_size: -; j_call: TRBJ1-1; v_call: TRBV6-1
cdr3_aa: CASSSPSQGVGQFF; clone_size: -; j_call: TRBJ2-1; v_call: TRBV7-9
cdr3_aa: CASSPPGARHNSPLHF; clone_size: few; j_call: TRBJ1-6; v_call: TRBV6-5
cdr3_aa: CASSQPGLLGYTF; clone_size: -; j_call: TRBJ1-2; v_call: TRBV27
cdr3_aa: CASSLMSETQYF; clone_size: -; j_call: TRBJ2-5; v_call: TRBV5-1
cdr3_aa: CASSYSVDTDTQYF; clone_size: few; j_call: TRBJ2-3; v_call: TRBV6-5
cdr3_aa: CASSLEAGANYGYTF; clone_size: many; j_call: TRBJ1-2; v_call: TRBV27
cdr3_aa: CATSDFAGIKDTQYF; clone_size: few; j_call: TRBJ2-3; v_call: TRBV24-1
cdr3_aa: CVSSQDGLAGHFQETQYF; clone_size: -; j_call: TRBJ2-5; v_call: TRBV14
cdr3_aa: CASSAWDRTRSYEQYF; clone_size: -; j_call: TRBJ2-7; v_call: TRBV5-6
cdr3_aa: CASSPMDSLNYGYTF; clone_size: -; j_call: TRBJ1-2; v_call: TRBV5-1
cdr3_aa: CASSQIGQGGRINEQFF; clone_size: -; j_call: TRBJ2-1; v_call: TRBV4-3
cdr3_aa: CASSQMISTDTQYF; clone_size: -; j_call: TRBJ2-3; v_call: TRBV4-1
cdr3_aa: CASSPGNNEQFF; clone_size: many; j_call: TRBJ2-1; v_call: TRBV7-7